The next 27 T cell receptor beta chains were all read from a single sample in a study of cytomegalovirus exposure and HLA in healthy donors. A multiplex PCR was run with 60 Vbeta primers and 13 Jbeta primers. Some clones are missing from TCRdb's copy, which holds only in-frame ones; the method was immunoSEQ multiplex PCR. The sample yields some 110,000 clones, roughly 80% seen once. The sample taken for sequencing was PBMCs. The receptors stem from a man under 40 in good health and CMV-seronegative.

The J gene is TRBJ2-3, the V gene TRBV27, with 8 bases matching TRBD2. J was trimmed by 4 bases and V by 6 bases; bases with no gene match: 12. CDR1 and CDR2 (germline): MNHEY, SMNVEV (reference sequence). The CDR3 has 16 residues. The CDR3 nucleotides read TGTGCCAGCAGCCACGACGGGGGGGTTAGGGCAGATACGCAGTATTTT. It codes for CASSHDGGVRADTQYF.

The rearrangement joins TRBV6-1 to TRBJ1-2; D possibly corresponds to TRBD1 (6 bases). Germline CDR1 MNHNS, CDR2 SASEGT. V was clipped by 4 bases and J by 4 bases, with 13 bases between them. This CDR3 contains 14 residues. The CDR3 reads CASSADRWVYGYTF. Here the CDR3 DNA reads TGTGCCAGCAGTGCCGACAGGTGGGTCTATGGCTACACCTTC.

This chain connects TRBV7-9 to TRBJ2-7, with 8 nucleotides matching TRBD2. The germline V gene encodes CDR1 SEHNR and CDR2 FQNEAQ (reference sequence). Unmatched junction bases numbered 11, after V lost 5 bases and J lost 5 bases. CDR3 size: 15 residues. CDR3 loop: CASSALAGGPNEQYF. CDR3 in DNA: TGTGCCAGCAGCGCCTTGGCGGGGGGCCCTAACGAGCAGTACTTC.

The gene calls are TRBV2 and TRBJ2-1; no clear D. Trimming took 6 bases from V and 9 from J, leaving 9 bases between them. Germline V gene data show CDR1 as SNHLY and CDR2 as FYNNEI. This CDR3 has 11 amino acids. CDR3: CASSAPGEQFF. The CDR3 DNA reads as TGTGCCAGCAGCGCCCCGGGTGAGCAGTTCTTC.

The chain combines TRBV5-8 with TRBJ2-5; maybe TRBD2 (5 bases). Germline CDR1 and CDR2: SGHTS and YDEGEE. The ends were cut back, 2 bases at V and 6 bases at J, with 17 bases in the middle. This CDR3 region has 15 residues. The CDR3 DNA follows: TGTGCCAGCAGCTTCGATGCGGACCCCGGGAAGACCCAGTACTTC. Translation gives CASSFDADPGKTQYF.

This clone has only one observation. The chain recombines TRBV6-6 with TRBJ2-7, with no clear D. Germline loops: CDR1 MNHNY, CDR2 SVGAGI (reference sequence). V was shortened by 0 bases and J by 3 bases, with 9 bases between the two germline ends. This CDR3 region has 14 residues. The chain's CDR3 is CASSYSHTNYEQYF. The CDR3 DNA follows: TGTGCCAGCAGTTACTCGCACACCAACTACGAGCAGTACTTC.

This chain connects TRBV29-1 to TRBJ2-1; D perhaps matches TRBD2 (7 bases). The germline V and J ends were trimmed by 3 bases and 7 bases, with 16 bases remaining between them. The CDR3 has 14 amino acids. The germline CDR1 and CDR2 sequences are SQVTM and ANQGSEA. The DNA for the CDR3 is TGCAGCGTTGATCTCCGGGGGGCTTTTAATGAGCAGTTCTTC. Translated: CSVDLRGAFNEQFF.

The chain has TRBV5-1 and TRBJ2-7; 10 bases are shared with TRBD1. Germline V CDR1 and CDR2: SGHRS, YFSETQ. The CDR3 loop spans 15 amino acids. V lost 3 bases, J lost 2 bases, and 5 bases stayed unmatched. DNA for the CDR3: TGCGCCAGCAGCTCTGACAGGGGGCTAACCTACGAGCAGTACTTC. This encodes CASSSDRGLTYEQYF.

The chain has TRBV7-2 and TRBJ1-2; D ambiguous. V dropped 2 bases and J dropped 3 bases, with 10 bases sitting between them. Germline CDR1 SGHTA, CDR2 FQGNSA. CDR3 length: 14 residues. CDR3 protein: CASSLISIDYGYTF. The CDR3 DNA reads as TGTGCCAGCAGCTTAATCAGTATTGACTATGGCTACACCTTC.

The chain joins TRBV30 to TRBJ1-1; 7 nucleotides agree with TRBD1. This CDR3 is 12 amino acids long. Trimming took 3 bases from V and 4 from J; bases not matched to a gene: 2. Germline V gene sequence: CDR1 GTSNPN, CDR2 SVGIG (reference sequence). For the CDR3, the DNA is TGTGCCTGGAGCGCAGGGGGCACTGAAGCTTTCTTT. As protein: CAWSAGGTEAFF.

This chain connects TRBV7-9 to TRBJ1-1; 8 nucleotides line up with TRBD1. Unmatched junction bases numbered 4, after V lost 4 bases and J lost 0 bases. The CDR3 consists of 15 residues. CDR1 is SEHNR, CDR2 FQNEAQ, per germline (reference sequence). CDR3 bases: TGTGCCAGCAGCTACCTCAGGGGGCTGAACACTGAAGCTTTCTTT. Residues: CASSYLRGLNTEAFF.

Comments on this clone: In the same sample, other DNA sequences code for this CDR3. The chain employs TRBV5-1 and TRBJ2-1, with D tentatively TRBD2 (6 bases). Germline CDR1 and CDR2: SGHRS and YFSETQ. Trimming removed 4 bases at V and 5 bases at J, with 10 bases between. This CDR3 contains 13 residues. The CDR3 DNA is TGCGCCAGCAGCCTGGGACTTCACAATGAGCAGTTCTTC. This sequence encodes CASSLGLHNEQFF. The full variable domain, with the rest looked up from reference TRBV5-1 and TRBJ2-1, is KAGVTQTPRYLIKTRGQQVTLSCSPISGHRSVSWYQQTPGQGLQFLFEYFSETQRNKGNFPGRFSGRQFSNSRSEMNVSTLELGDSALYLCASSLGLHNEQFFGPGTRLTVL.

The rearrangement uses TRBV2 and TRBJ1-1; 9 nucleotides line up with TRBD1. This CDR3 is built from 15 residues. From germline, CDR1 is SNHLY and CDR2 FYNNEI. Trimming took 5 bases from V and 3 from J; bases not matched to a gene: 7. CDR3 sequence (DNA): TGTGCCAGCAGTCAAGGGACAGGGACGCACACTGAAGCTTTCTTT. Translating it yields CASSQGTGTHTEAFF.

The chain uses TRBV18 and TRBJ2-5, with a tentative D call TRBD1 (5 bases). CDR3 length equals 15 residues. Trimming removed 3 bases at V and 5 bases at J, with 16 bases between. Germline CDR1 and CDR2: KGHSH and LQKENI. CDR3 sequence reads: CASSPTRQGGETQYF. The CDR3 DNA sequence: TGTGCCAGCTCACCTACCCGGCAGGGTGGGGAGACCCAGTACTTC. Together with reference TRBV18 and TRBJ2-5, the CDR3 gives the full variable domain: NAGVMQNPRHLVRRRGQEARLRCSPMKGHSHVYWYRQLPEEGLKFMVYLQKENIIDESGMPKERFSAEFPKEGPSILRIQQVVRGDSAAYFCASSPTRQGGETQYFGPGTRLLVL.

This clone came up once. CDR3 sequence (DNA): TGTGCCAGCACCGGACAGGGGGCGCGCGAGCAGTACTTC. Encoded protein: CASTGQGAREQYF. J is TRBJ2-7 and V is TRBV2; 11 nucleotides agree with TRBD1. Germline loops: CDR1 SNHLY, CDR2 FYNNEI. This CDR3 spans 13 amino acids. The V and J ends lost 7 bases and 6 bases, in that order; junction bases with no gene match: 5.

The genes are TRBV19 and TRBJ2-7, with D possibly matching TRBD2 (6 bases). V lost 7 bases to trimming and J lost 0 bases, with 13 bases between them. The CDR3 length is 14 residues. Germline loops: CDR1 LNHDA, CDR2 SQIVND (reference sequence). CDR3 DNA sequence: TGTGCCAGTACCCCGGACTACTACTCCTACGAGCAGTACTTC. Its protein product is CASTPDYYSYEQYF.

The chain has TRBV18 and TRBJ1-1, with 8 bases matching TRBD1. The CDR3 runs to 13 residues. J gave up 10 bases and V 3 bases, and 7 bases lay outside the gene matches. Germline V gives CDR1 KGHSH, CDR2 LQKENI. DNA of the CDR3: TGTGCCAGCTCACCCGGACAGGGTCAAGGAGCTTTCTTT. Encoded protein: CASSPGQGQGAFF. Full variable domain (rest looked up from reference TRBV18 and TRBJ1-1): NAGVMQNPRHLVRRRGQEARLRCSPMKGHSHVYWYRQLPEEGLKFMVYLQKENIIDESGMPKERFSAEFPKEGPSILRIQQVVRGDSAAYFCASSPGQGQGAFFGQGTRLTVV.

The chain links TRBV6-4 to TRBJ1-5; D gene unclear. The CDR3 totals 17 residues. Germline V gene lookup returns CDR1 MRHNA and CDR2 SNTAGT. The germline V and J ends were trimmed by 2 bases and 0 bases, with 14 bases remaining between them. In DNA, the CDR3 is TGTGCCAGCAGTGACCCCCTATGGGAGACTAGCAATCAGCCCCAGCATTTT. Protein sequence: CASSDPLWETSNQPQHF.

The V gene is TRBV13, the J gene TRBJ2-1; 9 bases align to TRBD2. In germline, CDR1 is PRHDT, CDR2 FYEKMQ (reference sequence). This CDR3 contains 14 residues. V shed 5 bases and J 7 bases; nucleotides not matched to a gene: 6. CDR3 region: CASSPGTSNNEQFF. For the CDR3, the DNA is TGTGCCAGCAGCCCCGGGACTAGCAATAATGAGCAGTTCTTC.

Comment on this clone: Within the sample, other DNA sequences also encode this same CDR3. This CDR3 reads CASSEEIQPEKLFF. CDR3 coding DNA: TGTGCCAGCAGTGAAGAGATACAGCCAGAAAAACTGTTTTTT. This rearrangement joins TRBV6-1 to TRBJ1-4, with D unresolved. Germline CDR1 MNHNS, CDR2 SASEGT. This CDR3 spans 14 amino acids. The V and J ends lost 1 base and 8 bases respectively, with 11 bases between them.

V is TRBV7-8 and J is TRBJ2-7; no firm D call. This CDR3 spans 14 amino acids. Looked up from germline, CDR1 is SGHVS and CDR2 is FQNEAQ. V lost 0 bases to trimming and J lost 0 bases, with 6 bases between them. CDR3 loop: CASSLAASSYEQYF. In nucleotides, the CDR3 is TGTGCCAGCAGCTTAGCGGCTAGCTCCTACGAGCAGTACTTC.

The chain carries TRBV19 and TRBJ1-1; a weak D match, TRBD1 (6 bases). V was shortened by 4 bases and J by 0 bases, with 15 bases between the two germline ends. Germline-derived CDR1 and CDR2 are LNHDA and SQIVND (reference sequence). This CDR3 region has 16 residues. The DNA of the CDR3 is TGTGCCAGTAGTACCTCCTGGACAGCGATGAACACTGAAGCTTTCTTT. This encodes CASSTSWTAMNTEAFF.

The genes are TRBV13 and TRBJ2-7, with TRBD1 matching over 7 bases. The CDR3 sequence is 13 residues long. The V and J ends lost 5 bases and 0 bases, in that order; junction bases with no gene match: 1. The germline gives CDR1 PRHDT, CDR2 FYEKMQ (reference sequence). The CDR3 loop is CASSDRVSYEQYF. CDR3 coding DNA: TGTGCCAGCAGCGACAGGGTCTCCTACGAGCAGTACTTC.

Here the CDR3 DNA reads TGCGCCAGCAGCCACACCAGGGGGACCGGGGAGCTGTTTTTT. This encodes CASSHTRGTGELFF. The V call is TRBV4-3, the J call TRBJ2-2; TRBD1 aligns across 7 bases. The germline V gene encodes CDR1 LGHNA and CDR2 YSLEER. The J segment lost 5 bases and the V segment lost 3 bases, leaving 3 bases of the junction unmatched. This CDR3 comprises 14 residues.

This chain joins TRBV4-1 and TRBJ1-2; no reliable D call. CDR3 size: 12 residues. Per germline, CDR1 MGHRA and CDR2 YSYEKL. Trimming cost V 1 base and J 6 bases, with 6 bases left between them. CDR3 residues: CASSQGEDGYTF. CDR3 sequence (DNA): TGCGCCAGCAGCCAAGGAGAGGATGGCTACACCTTC.

This clone was detected only once. This rearrangement joins TRBV5-6 to TRBJ2-7; possible D gene TRBD2, 5 bases. Trimming left V 4 bases short and J 0 bases short, with 14 bases between. Germline V gene lookup returns CDR1 SGHDT and CDR2 YYEEEE. This CDR3 is 15 amino acids long. The CDR3, as DNA: TGTGCCAGCAGCCCGGCGGGTCTTCGCTCCTACGAGCAGTACTTC. As protein: CASSPAGLRSYEQYF.

This chain joins TRBV5-6 and TRBJ2-5; a possible D gene is TRBD1 (6 bases). The J call is in doubt because the DNA end fits TRBJ2-7 better. The CDR3 covers 15 residues. The V gene's germline CDR1 is SGHDT and CDR2 YYEEEE. The CDR3 DNA reads TGTGCCAGCAGCTTGGCTAGGACAGCAACCTACGAGCAGTACTTC. Its translation is CASSLARTATYEQYF.